This is a list of T cell receptor beta chains from one sample in a study of a mutant IDH1 vaccine in newly diagnosed glioma. Data came from immunoSEQ multiplex PCR; TCRdb stores just in-frame clones and leaves some out. The table lists almost 30,000 clones, roughly nine tenths of them singletons, with approximately 3.4% in the top ten. For these TCRs, the target antigens are not known. The sequenced sample was peripheral blood mononuclear cells (PBMCs), obtained from a glioma patient whose treatment included an IDH1 peptide vaccine. These receptors came from a woman in her 40s with glioma. Some clones in this sample may be carry-over from other donors' samples. CDR3s leave out the opening cysteine and the closing phenylalanine or tryptophan. The order of the fields is V gene, J gene, CDR3 protein.

TRBV29-1	TRBJ2-7	SVEDSKSKRPSSYEQY
TRBV6-5	TRBJ2-7	ASSFSATGRDEQY
TRBV7-3	TRBJ2-2	ASSLQGASNTGELF
TRBV4-3	TRBJ1-5	ASSQDRANQPQH
TRBV7-2	TRBJ2-2	ASSLLRGFGELF
TRBV19	TRBJ2-5	ASSMRRGGGKGETQY
TRBV19	TRBJ1-6	ASSLGNGSPLH
TRBV28	TRBJ1-4	ASSFGGPGGEKLF
TRBV5-1	TRBJ2-7	ASVPQPSSYEQY
TRBV19	TRBJ2-7	ASSDLAGGSYEQY
TRBV28	TRBJ2-7	ASSFVYEQY
TRBV11-1	TRBJ1-4	ASSLETGSEKLF
TRBV15	TRBJ2-7	ATSTTTSGNYYEQY
TRBV5-1	TRBJ2-1	ASSRPL
TRBV4-3	TRBJ2-1	ASSQEGSSVPSNEQF
TRBV9	TRBJ2-5	ASSVQGRVQETQY
TRBV28	TRBJ2-6	ASKGGANVLT
TRBV6-4	TRBJ2-1	ASSRSGSSYNEQF
TRBV19	TRBJ1-1	ASSLTSGTEAF
TRBV5-1	TRBJ2-1	ASSLTGTNEQF
TRBV9	TRBJ2-7	ASSASTGAPYEQY
TRBV4-2	TRBJ1-1	ASSQDMFSSNEAF
TRBV28	TRBJ1-1	ASSLRRMNTEAF
TRBV18	TRBJ1-1	ASSRNGWDPEAF
TRBV7-9	TRBJ1-1	ASSSTGRTEAF
TRBV5-8	TRBJ1-4	ASSLRTGLNEKLF
TRBV7-2	TRBJ2-1	ASSDGLALHNEQF
TRBV28	TRBJ2-3	ASTKRGSVINTQY
TRBV28	TRBJ1-2	ASSLSFVGSQYRGHGYT
TRBV5-6	TRBJ2-3	ASSPRRAGGPYTQY
TRBV19	TRBJ2-1	ASSIREGDHNEQF
TRBV18	TRBJ1-1	ASSPGWGTEAF
TRBV5-4	TRBJ2-6	ASVPAIAGAPGANVLT
TRBV6-5	TRBJ2-1	ASSYTPGEPYNEQF
TRBV6-5	TRBJ2-2	ASSYGGDGSFGELF
TRBV2	TRBJ1-5	ASTWTAYSNQPQH
TRBV7-9	TRBJ1-1	ASSPFAAGTEAF
TRBV7-9	TRBJ2-3	ASSPPLGTNKLTDTQY
TRBV10-3	TRBJ2-4	AISELGAAGDIQY
TRBV6-5	TRBJ1-2	ASSYGGGDGYT
TRBV2	TRBJ1-1	ASNDFRGQTF
TRBV6-7	TRBJ1-3	ASSGEEGFYSSGNTIY
TRBV7-9	TRBJ2-3	ASSLGGTQY
TRBV2	TRBJ2-3	ASKRFSGSSTDTQY
TRBV19	TRBJ1-6	ASSIAGHWDSPLH
TRBV27	TRBJ2-5	AIWGDRKETQY
TRBV10-3	TRBJ1-1	ATRGANTEAF
TRBV28	TRBJ2-6	ASRPGANVLT
TRBV28	TRBJ1-2	ASTRDYYGYT
TRBV5-6	TRBJ2-7	ASSFQGVYEQY
TRBV5-1	TRBJ2-1	ASSGGLAGGGNEQF